This passage covers 15 T cell receptor beta chains from one sample sequenced in a study of CD8 T cells in ankylosing spondylitis. Each CDR3 protein gets one entry after TCRdb re-called the 5' RACE reads with MiXCR. The data hold around 250,000 distinct CDR3 sequences, with approximately 12% observed a single time. Sequenced input: blood, either unsorted or a sorted T cell fraction (not recorded which). The receptors shown here come from a male donor with ankylosing spondylitis or in good health (not recorded which).

At least ten counts were recorded for this clonotype. The genes are TRBV4-2 and TRBJ1-1, with 7 bases that match TRBD1. The V gene's germline CDR1 is LGHNA and CDR2 YNFKEQ. The V gene end was trimmed by 0 bases and the J gene end by 0 bases; junction bases not matched to a gene: 7. CDR3 length: 17 amino acids. CDR3 residues: CASSQDPRTGMNTEAFF. DNA for the CDR3: TGTGCCAGCAGCCAAGACCCCCGGACAGGCATGAACACTGAAGCTTTCTTT.

This clonotype has at least ten counts. This chain uses TRBV5-1 with TRBJ2-2, with TRBD1 matching over 9 bases. The CDR3 is made up of 15 amino acids. The V segment lost 4 bases and the J segment 3 bases; nucleotides outside the gene matches: 4. The germline V gene encodes CDR1 SGHRS and CDR2 YFSETQ. CDR3 sequence reads: CASSLGTGYTGELFF. The DNA of the CDR3 is TGCGCCAGCAGCCTCGGGACAGGGTACACCGGGGAGCTGTTTTTT.

This clonotype was seen at least ten times. V is TRBV29-1 and J is TRBJ2-7; the match to TRBD2 covers 9 bases. CDR3 length equals 14 residues. Trimming at V came to 5 bases and at J to 6 bases, leaving 11 bases not matched to a gene. Germline CDR1 reads SQVTM; CDR2 reads ANQGSEA. In DNA form, the CDR3 reads TGCAGCGTTCTACCCGGGACTAGCTTCTCCGAGCAGTACTTC. The encoded protein is CSVLPGTSFSEQYF.

This clonotype was seen more than once but under ten times. The chain carries TRBV10-3 and TRBJ1-5; D is unclear. Germline loops: CDR1 ENHRY, CDR2 SYGVKD. CDR3 length: 13 residues. V was trimmed by 0 bases and J by 4 bases, leaving 4 bases between them. CDR3 in amino acids: CAISESPNQPQHF. The CDR3 DNA sequence: TGTGCCATCAGTGAGTCGCCGAATCAGCCCCAGCATTTT.

The sample holds many counts of this clonotype. The chain combines TRBV5-1 with TRBJ2-3, with D perhaps TRBD1 (5 bases). The CDR3 covers 14 residues. Trimming took 0 bases from V and 6 from J, leaving 11 bases between them. Germline CDR1 and CDR2: SGHRS and YFSETQ. Here the CDR3 DNA reads TGCGCCAGCAGCTTGGACAGGAAGGGGGATACGCAGTATTTT. Its translation: CASSLDRKGDTQYF.

J is TRBJ2-1 and V is TRBV9; TRBD2 matches 10 bases. The J segment lost 5 bases and the V segment lost 5 bases, leaving 10 bases of the junction unmatched. The germline V gene has CDR1 SGDLS and CDR2 YYNGEE. The CDR3 loop spans 16 amino acids. The CDR3 DNA follows: TGTGCCAGCAGTCGTAGCGGGGGGAACGTCGACAATGAGCAGTTCTTC. Translated: CASSRSGGNVDNEQFF.

This clonotype was observed a single time. The V and J genes are TRBV7-8 and TRBJ2-1, with unresolved D. This CDR3 is built from 14 residues. Trimming left V 6 bases short and J 7 bases short, with 16 bases between. Germline CDR1 SGHVS, CDR2 FQNEAQ. The CDR3 nucleotides are TGTGCCAGCAGTTGGGTGCCACCCGGGAATGAGCAGTTCTTC. Protein product: CASSWVPPGNEQFF.

The V call is TRBV5-1, the J call TRBJ2-7; unclear D gene. The CDR3 covers 12 residues. Germline V lookup: CDR1 SGHRS, CDR2 YFSETQ. Trimming stripped 0 bases from V and 5 bases from J, with 6 bases between. CDR3 DNA: TGCGCCAGCAGCTTGGGGGTCCACGAGCAGTACTTC. It is translated as CASSLGVHEQYF.

This clonotype has ten or more counts. The rearrangement links TRBV25-1 to TRBJ2-1; D not certain. The V gene's germline CDR1 is MGHDK and CDR2 SYGVNS. This CDR3 comprises 13 residues. The ends were cut back, 3 bases at V and 7 bases at J, with 10 bases in the middle. The CDR3 is CASSDSSRNEQFF. DNA of the CDR3: TGTGCCAGCAGTGATTCAAGCAGGAATGAGCAGTTCTTC.

Ten or more counts support this clonotype. In DNA, the CDR3 is TGTGCCACCAGCAGAGACAGGGGGCAGAATGAGCAGTTCTTC. Translating gives CATSRDRGQNEQFF. The chain couples TRBV15 to TRBJ2-1; TRBD1 matches at 8 bases. Losses at the gene ends were 0 bases for V and 7 bases for J; bases not matched to a gene: 2. Germline values: CDR1 LNHNV, CDR2 YYDKDF (reference sequence). There are 14 residues in the CDR3.

This clonotype was counted ten times or more. V is TRBV12-5 and J is TRBJ1-1, with D possibly matching TRBD1 (5 bases). V was pared by 1 base and J by 4 bases, with 10 bases between. This CDR3 is 14 amino acids long. Germline CDR1 LGHNT, CDR2 FRNRAP. The CDR3 DNA is TGTGCTAGTGGTTTGGCCCAGGGTATCACTGAAGCTTTCTTT. This sequence encodes CASGLAQGITEAFF.

This clonotype was recorded at least ten times. CDR3 residues: CASRSGAGGGNTIYF. As DNA, the CDR3 is TGCGCCAGCAGGTCAGGGGCAGGCGGTGGAAACACCATATATTTT. This rearrangement joins TRBV5-1 to TRBJ1-3; weak D call: TRBD1 (6 bases). V dropped 5 bases and J dropped 3 bases, with 15 bases sitting between them. Germline assignment: CDR1 SGHRS and CDR2 YFSETQ. The CDR3 runs to 15 residues.

This clonotype was seen a handful of times. The chain is built from TRBV3-1 and TRBJ2-5, with a tentative D call TRBD1 (5 bases). Per the germline V gene, CDR1 is LGHDT and CDR2 is YNNKEL (reference sequence). CDR3 length equals 14 residues. With 4 bases removed from V and 10 bases from J, the gap between germline ends came to 19 bases. The CDR3 nucleotides read TGTGCCAGCAGCCCCACAGGCAGACAGCTTCTCCAGTACTTC. It yields the protein CASSPTGRQLLQYF.

CDR3 sequence (DNA): TGCAGCGTTGTGCACCCCAACAATGAGCAGTTCTTC. It codes for CSVVHPNNEQFF. The rearrangement joins TRBV29-1 to TRBJ2-1; D call uncertain. From germline, CDR1 is SQVTM and CDR2 ANQGSEA. This CDR3 spans 12 amino acids. Trimming stripped 4 bases from V and 5 bases from J, with 9 bases between.

V is TRBV2 and J is TRBJ1-6; D unresolved. This CDR3 spans 13 amino acids. V lost 6 bases and J lost 9, with 12 bases in between. CDR1 is SNHLY and CDR2 is FYNNEI in the germline V gene. The CDR3 reads CASRALAASPLHF. The CDR3 nucleotides are TGTGCCAGCAGGGCCCTTGCGGCTTCACCCCTCCACTTT. Complete variable domain (other parts from reference TRBV2 and TRBJ1-6): EPEVTQTPSHQVTQMGQEVILRCVPISNHLYFYWYRQILGQKVEFLVSFYNNEISEKSEIFDDQFSVERPDGSNFTLKIRSTKLEDSAMYFCASRALAASPLHFGNGTRLTVT.